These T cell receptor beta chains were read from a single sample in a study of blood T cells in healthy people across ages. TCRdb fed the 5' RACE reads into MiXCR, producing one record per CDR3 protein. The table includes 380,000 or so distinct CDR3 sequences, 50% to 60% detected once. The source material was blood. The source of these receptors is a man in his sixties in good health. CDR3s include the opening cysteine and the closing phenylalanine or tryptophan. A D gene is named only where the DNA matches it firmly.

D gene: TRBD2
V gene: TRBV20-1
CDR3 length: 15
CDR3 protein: CSARERLAVQETQYF

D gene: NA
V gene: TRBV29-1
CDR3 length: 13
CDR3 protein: CGAGTSTNYGYTF

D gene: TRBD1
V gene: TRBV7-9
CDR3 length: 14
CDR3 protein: CASSPLGDRGEQFF

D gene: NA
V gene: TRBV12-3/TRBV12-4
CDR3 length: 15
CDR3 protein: CASSLVPSWPYEQYF

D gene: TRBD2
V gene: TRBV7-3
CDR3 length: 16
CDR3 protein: CASSSTSGSRANEQFF

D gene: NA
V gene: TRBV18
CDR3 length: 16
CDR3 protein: CASSPPRGAQGDTQYF

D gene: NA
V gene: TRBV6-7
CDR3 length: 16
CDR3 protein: CASSYPRGVSYNEQYF

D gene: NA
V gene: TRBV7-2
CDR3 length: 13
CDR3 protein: CASSLGLLSGYTF

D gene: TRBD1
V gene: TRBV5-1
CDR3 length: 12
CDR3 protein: CASSEQGNEQFF

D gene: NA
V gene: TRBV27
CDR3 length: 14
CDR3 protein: CASSQQPRNEKLFF

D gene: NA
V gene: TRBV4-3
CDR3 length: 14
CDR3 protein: CASSQDGQWNEQFF

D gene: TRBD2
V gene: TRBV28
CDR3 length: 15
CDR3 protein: CASSPSTSGRKTQYF

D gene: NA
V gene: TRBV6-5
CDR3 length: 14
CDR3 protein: CASSLLQGPYEQYF

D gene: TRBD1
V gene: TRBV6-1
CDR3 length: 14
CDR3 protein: CATVGQGNYNEQFF

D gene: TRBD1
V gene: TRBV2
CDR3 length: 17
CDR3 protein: CASRTPAPGQGRETQYF

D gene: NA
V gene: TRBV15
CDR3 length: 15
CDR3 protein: CATSRDGTLDTEAFF

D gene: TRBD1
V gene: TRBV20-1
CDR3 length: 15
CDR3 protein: CSARLTGGRGETQYF

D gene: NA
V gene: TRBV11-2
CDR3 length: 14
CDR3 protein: CASSPQRATDTQYF

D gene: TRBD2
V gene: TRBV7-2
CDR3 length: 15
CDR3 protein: CASSRGSWGYNEQFF

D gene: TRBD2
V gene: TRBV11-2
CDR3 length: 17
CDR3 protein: CASSLALTSGGYNEQYF

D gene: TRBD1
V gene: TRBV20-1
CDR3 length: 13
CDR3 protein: CSAVTGGPYGYTF

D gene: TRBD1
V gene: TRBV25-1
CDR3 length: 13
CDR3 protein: CASRRTGEDEQYF

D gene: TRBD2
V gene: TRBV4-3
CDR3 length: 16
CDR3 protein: CASSQEGGRGVSTQYF

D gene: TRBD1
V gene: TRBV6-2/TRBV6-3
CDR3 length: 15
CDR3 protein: CASSSGQGWTHEQYF

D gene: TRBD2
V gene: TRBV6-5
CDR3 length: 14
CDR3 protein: CASSYAGGAYEQYF

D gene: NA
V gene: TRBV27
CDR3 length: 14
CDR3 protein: CASSLSHRNNEQYF

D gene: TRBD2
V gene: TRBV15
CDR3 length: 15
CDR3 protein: CATSREGGSTDTQYF

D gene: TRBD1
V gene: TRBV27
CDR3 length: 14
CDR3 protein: CASTPGQGEYEQYF

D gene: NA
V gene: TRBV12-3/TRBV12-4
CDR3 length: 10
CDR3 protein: CASPTDEQYF